What follows are 2 T cell receptor beta chains derived from one specimen sequenced in a study of Tregs in tolerant kidney transplant recipients. TCRdb's table, derived via immunoSEQ multiplex PCR, lists solely in-frame clones and lacks some. The repertoire holds 30,000 to 35,000 clones, with 65% to 85% as singletons. These receptors are not linked to any known antigen. The sample comprised Tregs from blood cultured with allogeneic cells. The receptors derive from a human donor in good health.

V gene TRBV7-2 combines with J gene TRBJ2-7; D is perhaps TRBD1 or TRBD2 (6 bases each). CDR3 length: 14 residues. With 2 bases removed from V and 4 bases from J, the gap between germline ends came to 12 bases. CDR1 and CDR2 from the germline V gene are SGHTA and FQGNSA. Here the CDR3 reads CASSLKGGFYEQYF. In DNA form, the CDR3 reads TGTGCCAGCAGCTTAAAGGGGGGCTTTTACGAGCAGTACTTC.

J is TRBJ2-7 and V is TRBV11-2, with TRBD2 matching 7 bases. Unmatched junction bases numbered 11, after V lost 3 bases and J lost 0 bases. Germline V gives CDR1 SGHAT, CDR2 FQNNGV. There are 17 residues in the CDR3. CDR3 in amino acids: CASSFRTGRTSSYEQYF. The CDR3 DNA sequence: TGTGCCAGCAGCTTCCGAACCGGCAGGACTAGCTCCTACGAGCAGTACTTC.